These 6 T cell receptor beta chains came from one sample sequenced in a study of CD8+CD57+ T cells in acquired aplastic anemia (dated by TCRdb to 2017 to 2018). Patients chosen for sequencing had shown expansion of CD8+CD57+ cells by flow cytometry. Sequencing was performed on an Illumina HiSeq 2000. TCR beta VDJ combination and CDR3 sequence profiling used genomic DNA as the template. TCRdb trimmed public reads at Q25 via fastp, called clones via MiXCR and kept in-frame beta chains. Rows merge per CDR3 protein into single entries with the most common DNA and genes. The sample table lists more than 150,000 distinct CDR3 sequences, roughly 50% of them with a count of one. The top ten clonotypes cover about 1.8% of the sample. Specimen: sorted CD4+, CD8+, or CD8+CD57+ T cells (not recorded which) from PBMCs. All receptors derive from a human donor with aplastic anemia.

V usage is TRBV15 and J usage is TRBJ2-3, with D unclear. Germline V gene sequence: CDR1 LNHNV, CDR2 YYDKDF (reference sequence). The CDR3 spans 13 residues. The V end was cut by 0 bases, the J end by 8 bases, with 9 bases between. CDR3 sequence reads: CATSRDSRGTQYF. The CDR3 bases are TGTGCCACCAGCAGAGATAGCAGAGGTACGCAGTATTTT.

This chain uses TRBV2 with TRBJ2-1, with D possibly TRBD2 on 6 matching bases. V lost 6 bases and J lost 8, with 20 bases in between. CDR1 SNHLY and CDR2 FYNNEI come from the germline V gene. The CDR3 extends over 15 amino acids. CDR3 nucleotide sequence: TGTGCCAGCAGCGAGCGGGTGTGGGGTGAGGATGAGCAGTTCTTC. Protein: CASSERVWGEDEQFF.

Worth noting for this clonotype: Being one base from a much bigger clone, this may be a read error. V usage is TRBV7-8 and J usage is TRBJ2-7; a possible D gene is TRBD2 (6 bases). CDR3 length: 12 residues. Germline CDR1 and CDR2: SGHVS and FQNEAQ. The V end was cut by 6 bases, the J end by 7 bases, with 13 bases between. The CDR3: CASSPGGREQYF. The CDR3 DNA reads TGTGCCAGCAGTCCCGGGGGAAGGGAGCAGTACTTC.

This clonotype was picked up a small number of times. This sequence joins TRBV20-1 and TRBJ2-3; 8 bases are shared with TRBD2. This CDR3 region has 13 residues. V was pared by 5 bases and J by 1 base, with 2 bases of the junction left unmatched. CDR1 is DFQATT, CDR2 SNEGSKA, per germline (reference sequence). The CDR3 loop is CSAELAGTDTQYF. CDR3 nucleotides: TGCAGTGCTGAACTAGCGGGCACAGATACGCAGTATTTT.

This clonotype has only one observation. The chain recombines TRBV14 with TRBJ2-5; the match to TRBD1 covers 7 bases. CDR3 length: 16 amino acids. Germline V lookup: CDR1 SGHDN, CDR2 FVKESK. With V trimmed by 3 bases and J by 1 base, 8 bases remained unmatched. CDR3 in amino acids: CASSQLRTGPQETQYF. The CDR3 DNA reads TGTGCCAGCAGCCAGCTCCGGACAGGCCCCCAAGAGACCCAGTACTTC.

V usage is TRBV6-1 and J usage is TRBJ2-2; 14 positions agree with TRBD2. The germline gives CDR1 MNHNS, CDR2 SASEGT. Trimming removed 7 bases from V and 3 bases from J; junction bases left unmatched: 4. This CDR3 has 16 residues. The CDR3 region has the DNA TGTGCCAGCAAGGGGACTAGCGGGAGTTACACCGGGGAGCTGTTTTTT. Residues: CASKGTSGSYTGELFF.